The 13 T cell receptor beta chains below were found in one sample sequenced in a study of beta chain features in type 1 diabetes. Their specific antigens are unknown. What was sequenced were expressed TCRB transcripts, since all of the isolated RNA had been reverse transcribed. TCRdb's copy holds only in-frame clones and misses some; the assay was immunoSEQ multiplex PCR. The sample holds around 250,000 clones, over 11% seen once. Study-wide points: TCRB CDR3s from Type 1 diabetes patients were moderately but significantly shorter in all four CD4+ subsets.

The specimen sequenced was naive CD4+ T cells from blood. The receptors here all came from a man younger than 40 with type 1 diabetes.

The chain has TRBV5-1 and TRBJ2-2, with D perhaps matching TRBD1 (6 bases). Germline lookup yields CDR1 SGHRS and CDR2 YFSETQ. Trimming shortened V by 7 bases and J by 0 bases, and 16 bases separated the two germline ends. The CDR3 is 16 residues long. CDR3 region: CASGRTGTTNTGELFF. The CDR3 DNA follows: TGCGCCAGCGGTCGGACCGGGACAACGAACACCGGGGAGCTGTTTTTT.

This clone turned up a few times. V usage is TRBV14 and J usage is TRBJ2-1, with 8 positions matching TRBD1. Germline values: CDR1 SGHDN, CDR2 FVKESK. The J segment lost 0 bases and the V segment lost 3 bases, leaving 4 bases of the junction unmatched. The CDR3 length is 16 residues. CDR3 DNA sequence: TGTGCCAGCAGCCATCGACAGGGGAGCTCCTACAATGAGCAGTTCTTC. Amino acids: CASSHRQGSSYNEQFF.

A few counts support this clone. The chain has TRBV5-1 and TRBJ2-1; 11 bases line up with TRBD2. J was trimmed by 10 bases and V by 3 bases; bases with no gene match: 6. This CDR3 region has 14 residues. Germline V gene lookup returns CDR1 SGHRS and CDR2 YFSETQ. The CDR3 sequence: CASSSRLAGREQFF. For the CDR3, the DNA is TGCGCCAGCAGCTCCCGACTAGCGGGGAGGGAGCAGTTCTTC.

This clone was detected only a few times. The chain couples TRBV5-1 to TRBJ2-5, with 7 nucleotides matching TRBD1. Germline values: CDR1 SGHRS, CDR2 YFSETQ. V was clipped by 4 bases and J by 3 bases; unmatched bases: 9. CDR3 length equals 15 residues. As DNA, the CDR3 is TGCGCCAGCAGCCTTCCCGGGACAGCTAAAGAGACCCAGTACTTC. The encoded protein is CASSLPGTAKETQYF.

CDR3 in amino acids: CASSPTLTYQETQYF. In DNA form, the CDR3 reads TGTGCCAGCAGCCCTACTTTAACTTATCAAGAGACCCAGTACTTC. The chain couples TRBV7-9 to TRBJ2-5; D gene ambiguous. Germline lookup yields CDR1 SEHNR and CDR2 FQNEAQ (reference sequence). Trimming shortened V by 5 bases and J by 2 bases, and 15 bases separated the two germline ends. The CDR3 consists of 15 residues.

This clone was seen a few times. The J gene is TRBJ1-1, the V gene TRBV19; no reliable D call. Germline-derived CDR1 and CDR2 are LNHDA and SQIVND (reference sequence). The CDR3 is made up of 13 amino acids. V dropped 6 bases and J dropped 0 bases, with 8 bases sitting between them. The CDR3 sequence: CASSEAMNTEAFF. Here the CDR3 DNA reads TGTGCCAGTAGCGAGGCGATGAACACTGAAGCTTTCTTT.

The rearrangement uses TRBV4-1 and TRBJ1-2; no clear D. V dropped 4 bases and J dropped 5 bases, with 11 bases sitting between them. The CDR3 consists of 13 residues. CDR1 MGHRA and CDR2 YSYEKL come from the germline V gene. The CDR3 DNA sequence: TGCGCCAGCAGCCCCCAGGCACATTATGGCTACACCTTC. Its translation is CASSPQAHYGYTF.

This clone came up a few times. The chain combines TRBV30 with TRBJ2-1, with TRBD2 matching 9 bases. CDR3 size: 16 residues. Per germline, CDR1 GTSNPN and CDR2 SVGIG (reference sequence). V lost 1 base, J lost 6 bases, and 10 bases stayed unmatched. The CDR3, as DNA: TGTGCCTGGAGTGCCTTAATAGCGGGAGATGTCAATGAGCAGTTCTTC. Amino acid sequence: CAWSALIAGDVNEQFF.

This clone was seen a few times. The chain is built from TRBV18 and TRBJ2-7, with D perhaps matching TRBD2 (6 bases). With 3 bases removed from V and 0 bases from J, the gap between germline ends came to 9 bases. CDR3 length equals 14 residues. The germline V gene has CDR1 KGHSH and CDR2 LQKENI. CDR3 sequence (DNA): TGTGCCAGCTCACCTGGGGGGAGCTCCTACGAGCAGTACTTC. Translation: CASSPGGSSYEQYF.

This clone was observed a handful of times. The chain uses TRBV7-2 and TRBJ1-5; TRBD1 aligns across 7 bases. Unmatched junction bases numbered 6, after V lost 1 base and J lost 6 bases. CDR1 and CDR2 from the germline V gene are SGHTA and FQGNSA. The CDR3 is made up of 15 amino acids. CDR3 coding DNA: TGTGCCAGCAGCTTAGGGACAGGTGGGGGTCAGCCCCAGCATTTT. It is translated as CASSLGTGGGQPQHF.

This clone was seen only a few times. The genes are TRBV6-5 and TRBJ2-5; D possibly corresponds to TRBD1 (6 bases). Germline lookup yields CDR1 MNHEY and CDR2 SVGAGI. Trimming took off 3 bases at V and 4 bases at J, with 15 bases between the two ends. The CDR3 contains 15 residues. The CDR3 sequence is CASSYATGSRETQYF. The DNA of the CDR3 is TGTGCCAGCAGTTATGCAACAGGGAGTAGAGAGACCCAGTACTTC.

The chain uses TRBV6-6 and TRBJ2-7; 11 bases are shared with TRBD2. J lost 0 bases, V lost 1 base, and 2 bases had no gene match. CDR1 and CDR2 from the germline V gene are MNHNY and SVGAGI (reference sequence). This CDR3 contains 16 residues. The CDR3 here is CASSYLGTSGSYEQYF. The CDR3 coding sequence is TGTGCCAGCAGTTACTTAGGGACTAGCGGCTCCTACGAGCAGTACTTC.

This clone was counted only a few times. V usage is TRBV29-1 and J usage is TRBJ2-7; 10 bases are a match to TRBD1. The V segment lost 5 bases and the J segment 5 bases; nucleotides outside the gene matches: 9. Per the germline V gene, CDR1 is SQVTM and CDR2 is ANQGSEA. The CDR3 has 14 amino acids. The DNA of the CDR3 is TGCAGCGTTCTACCTAGGACAGGGGGGAACGAGCAGTACTTC. Amino acids: CSVLPRTGGNEQYF.